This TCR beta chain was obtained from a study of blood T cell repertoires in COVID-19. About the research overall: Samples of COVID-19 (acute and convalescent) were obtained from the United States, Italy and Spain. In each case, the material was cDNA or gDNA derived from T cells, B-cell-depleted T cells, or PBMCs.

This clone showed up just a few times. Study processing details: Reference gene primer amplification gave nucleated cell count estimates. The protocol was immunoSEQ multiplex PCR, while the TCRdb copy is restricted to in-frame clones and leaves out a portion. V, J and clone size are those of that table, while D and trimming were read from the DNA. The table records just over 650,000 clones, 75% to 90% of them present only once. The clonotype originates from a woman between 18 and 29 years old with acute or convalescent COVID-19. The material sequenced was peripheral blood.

In DNA, the CDR3 is TGCGCCAGCAGCTTGGGGGGCGGGAACACTGAAGCTTTCTTT. Encoded protein: CASSLGGGNTEAFF. This chain connects TRBV5-1 to TRBJ1-1; tentative D call: TRBD1 (5 bases). Trimming took off 0 bases at V and 1 base at J, with 7 bases between the two ends. The CDR3 loop spans 14 amino acids. Germline CDR1 is SGHRS and CDR2 is YFSETQ.